The TCR beta chain described here comes from a study of radiation and T cells in renal cell carcinoma. Study-level background: Nephrectomy followed 15 Gy stereotactic body radiation by 4 weeks.

Germline V lookup: CDR1 SGDLS, CDR2 YYNGEE. V gave up 4 bases and J gave up 0 bases; unmatched junction bases: 6. This CDR3 spans 16 amino acids. This table comes from immunoSEQ multiplex PCR, and its TCRdb copy is limited to in-frame clones, with some not included. Among about 140,000 clones listed, roughly 80% were seen once. Time point reported: baseline pretreatment blood. Noted treatment: 15 Gy SBRT to primary tumor, nephrectomy 4 weeks later. Radiation-treated patients gave blood at baseline, week 2 and week 4. The TCR originated in a woman aged 50 to 60 with renal cell carcinoma. J is TRBJ1-4 and V is TRBV9; 7 bases agree with TRBD1. Sequenced material: blood, taken from a patient whose treatment included radiotherapy and nephrectomy. The CDR3 is CASSLTGEATNEKLFF. The CDR3 bases are TGTGCCAGCAGCCTCACAGGGGAAGCAACTAATGAAAAACTGTTTTTT. Supplemented by reference TRBV9 and TRBJ1-4, the full variable domain reads DSGVTQTPKHLITATGQRVTLRCSPRSGDLSVYWYQQSLDQGLQFLIQYYNGEERAKGNILERFSAQQFPDLHSELNLSSLELGDSALYFCASSLTGEATNEKLFFGSGTQLSVL.